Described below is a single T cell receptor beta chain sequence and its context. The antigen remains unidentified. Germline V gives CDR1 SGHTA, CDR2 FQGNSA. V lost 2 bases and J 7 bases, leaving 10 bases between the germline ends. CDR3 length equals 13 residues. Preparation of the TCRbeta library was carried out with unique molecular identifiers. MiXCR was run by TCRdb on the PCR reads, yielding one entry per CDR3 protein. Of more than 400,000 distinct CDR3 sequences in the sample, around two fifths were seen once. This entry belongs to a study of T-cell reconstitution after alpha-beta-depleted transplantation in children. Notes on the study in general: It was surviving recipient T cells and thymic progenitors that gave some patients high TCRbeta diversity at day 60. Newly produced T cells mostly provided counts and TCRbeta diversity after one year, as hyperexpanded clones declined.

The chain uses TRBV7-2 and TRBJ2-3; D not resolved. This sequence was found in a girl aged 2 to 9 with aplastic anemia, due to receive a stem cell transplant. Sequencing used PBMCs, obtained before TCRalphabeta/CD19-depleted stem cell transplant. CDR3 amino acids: CASSLKPQNTQYF. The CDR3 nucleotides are TGTGCCAGCAGCTTAAAGCCCCAGAATACGCAGTATTTT.